The rows below give T cell receptor beta chains drawn from one sample of a study of CD8 T cells in ankylosing spondylitis. TCRdb reanalysed the 5' RACE reads using MiXCR and keeps one entry per CDR3 protein. The table has approximately 250,000 distinct CDR3 sequences, approximately 24% seen once. Sequencing used blood, either unsorted or a sorted T cell fraction (not recorded which). The receptors originated from a male donor with ankylosing spondylitis or in good health (not recorded which). CDR3s include the opening cysteine and the closing phenylalanine or tryptophan. Fields, in order: D gene, V gene, J gene, clone size, CDR3 protein, CDR3 DNA. A D gene is named only where the DNA matches it firmly. A row's size may be missing; if present it is once, few, many or a size class.

d_call: .
v_call: TRBV2
j_call: TRBJ2-7
clone_size: many
cdr3_aa: CASSEGYEQYF
cdr3_nt: TGTGCCAGCAGCGAGGGGTACGAGCAGTACTTC

d_call: .
v_call: TRBV7-9
j_call: TRBJ2-1
clone_size: many
cdr3_aa: CATRGDEQFF
cdr3_nt: TGTGCCACCAGAGGGGATGAGCAGTTCTTC

d_call: .
v_call: TRBV2
j_call: TRBJ2-7
clone_size: .
cdr3_aa: CASSVLRGSSYEQYF
cdr3_nt: TGTGCCAGCAGTGTCCTACGGGGGAGCTCCTACGAGCAGTACTTC

d_call: TRBD2
v_call: TRBV7-8
j_call: TRBJ2-5
clone_size: many
cdr3_aa: CASSPRTRRETQYF
cdr3_nt: TGTGCCAGCAGTCCAAGGACTAGGAGGGAGACCCAGTACTTC

d_call: .
v_call: TRBV4-1
j_call: TRBJ2-1
clone_size: .
cdr3_aa: CASSQEAVSVVQFF
cdr3_nt: TGCGCCAGCAGCCAAGAAGCGGTGTCTGTTGTGCAGTTCTTC

d_call: .
v_call: TRBV30
j_call: TRBJ2-3
clone_size: many
cdr3_aa: CAWSARTRDTQYF
cdr3_nt: TGTGCCTGGAGTGCAAGGACACGTGATACGCAGTATTTT

d_call: .
v_call: TRBV6-6
j_call: TRBJ2-5
clone_size: few
cdr3_aa: CASSRGEETQYF
cdr3_nt: TGTGCCAGCAGTCGGGGAGAAGAGACCCAGTACTTC

d_call: TRBD1
v_call: TRBV28
j_call: TRBJ1-1
clone_size: many
cdr3_aa: CASRGQGRTEAFF
cdr3_nt: TGTGCCAGCAGAGGACAGGGGAGAACTGAAGCTTTCTTT

d_call: .
v_call: TRBV20-1
j_call: TRBJ2-7
clone_size: few
cdr3_aa: CSARDFRASYEQYF
cdr3_nt: TGCAGTGCTAGAGATTTTAGGGCTTCCTACGAGCAGTACTTC

d_call: .
v_call: TRBV20-1
j_call: TRBJ1-2
clone_size: many
cdr3_aa: CSATDRSYGYTF
cdr3_nt: TGCAGTGCAACGGACAGAAGTTATGGCTACACCTTC

d_call: TRBD1
v_call: TRBV24-1
j_call: TRBJ2-1
clone_size: once
cdr3_aa: CATSDRGQSSYNEQFF
cdr3_nt: TGTGCCACCAGTGACCGGGGACAGAGCTCCTACAATGAGCAGTTCTTC

d_call: TRBD2
v_call: TRBV15
j_call: TRBJ2-7
clone_size: .
cdr3_aa: CATSIGGVSYEQYF
cdr3_nt: TGTGCCACCAGCATTGGGGGGGTTTCCTACGAGCAGTACTTC

d_call: .
v_call: TRBV20-1
j_call: TRBJ1-6
clone_size: .
cdr3_aa: CSASSGSSYNSPLHF
cdr3_nt: TGCAGTGCTAGTAGCGGGAGCTCCTATAATTCACCCCTCCACTTT

d_call: .
v_call: TRBV20-1
j_call: TRBJ2-3
clone_size: many
cdr3_aa: CSARDLPSTDTQYF
cdr3_nt: TGCAGTGCTAGAGACCTTCCTAGCACAGATACGCAGTATTTT

d_call: .
v_call: TRBV20-1
j_call: TRBJ1-2
clone_size: many
cdr3_aa: CSGYTGSGYTF
cdr3_nt: TGCAGTGGGTATACAGGGTCTGGCTACACCTTC

d_call: .
v_call: TRBV20-1
j_call: TRBJ2-5
clone_size: few
cdr3_aa: CSARSGAGVETQYF
cdr3_nt: TGCAGTGCTAGATCGGGGGCGGGGGTAGAGACCCAGTACTTC

d_call: .
v_call: TRBV20-1
j_call: TRBJ2-3
clone_size: .
cdr3_aa: CSARDGAPLGADTQYF
cdr3_nt: TGCAGTGCTAGAGATGGGGCCCCCCTGGGCGCAGATACGCAGTATTTT

d_call: .
v_call: TRBV20-1
j_call: TRBJ2-7
clone_size: .
cdr3_aa: CSASNRENFYEQYF
cdr3_nt: TGCAGTGCTAGTAACAGGGAGAACTTCTACGAGCAGTACTTC

d_call: .
v_call: TRBV7-9
j_call: TRBJ2-7
clone_size: .
cdr3_aa: CASSAGRRDEQYF
cdr3_nt: TGTGCCAGCAGCGCGGGACGGCGCGACGAGCAGTACTTC

d_call: .
v_call: TRBV13
j_call: TRBJ2-7
clone_size: .
cdr3_aa: CASSIRQGGYEQYF
cdr3_nt: TGTGCCAGCAGCATACGACAGGGAGGCTACGAGCAGTACTTC

d_call: .
v_call: TRBV6-5
j_call: TRBJ2-7
clone_size: .
cdr3_aa: CASIFLPADYEQYF
cdr3_nt: TGTGCCAGCATTTTTCTTCCGGCAGACTACGAGCAGTACTTC

d_call: .
v_call: TRBV10-3
j_call: TRBJ1-4
clone_size: many
cdr3_aa: CAISPSSNEKLFF
cdr3_nt: TGTGCCATCAGCCCGTCGAGTAATGAAAAACTGTTTTTT

d_call: TRBD1
v_call: TRBV12-3/TRBV12-4
j_call: TRBJ1-2
clone_size: many
cdr3_aa: CASSRGQGDYGYTF
cdr3_nt: TGTGCCAGCAGTCGGGGACAGGGGGACTATGGCTACACCTTC

d_call: .
v_call: TRBV5-5
j_call: TRBJ2-5
clone_size: many
cdr3_aa: CASSLVPSTGQMTQYF
cdr3_nt: TGTGCCAGCAGCTTGGTCCCGTCGACGGGGCAGATGACCCAGTACTTC

d_call: .
v_call: TRBV12-3/TRBV12-4
j_call: TRBJ2-3
clone_size: few
cdr3_aa: CASSFSRGRGTDTQYF
cdr3_nt: TGTGCCAGCAGTTTTTCGAGGGGCAGGGGCACAGATACGCAGTATTTT

d_call: TRBD2
v_call: TRBV20-1
j_call: TRBJ2-7
clone_size: many
cdr3_aa: CSAPGLAGGAPTDEQYF
cdr3_nt: TGCAGTGCCCCGGGACTAGCGGGGGGAGCCCCAACGGACGAGCAGTACTTC

d_call: TRBD2
v_call: TRBV10-3
j_call: TRBJ2-3
clone_size: many
cdr3_aa: CAISSGPGLAEGDTQYF
cdr3_nt: TGTGCCATCAGCTCAGGACCGGGACTAGCGGAGGGAGATACGCAGTATTTT

d_call: .
v_call: TRBV20-1
j_call: TRBJ2-1
clone_size: few
cdr3_aa: CSAPVPGEQFF
cdr3_nt: TGCAGTGCTCCGGTCCCGGGTGAGCAGTTCTTC

d_call: TRBD1
v_call: TRBV6-5
j_call: TRBJ2-2
clone_size: many
cdr3_aa: CASSSDRGAAGELFF
cdr3_nt: TGTGCCAGCAGTTCCGACAGGGGGGCCGCCGGGGAGCTGTTTTTT

d_call: .
v_call: TRBV12-3/TRBV12-4
j_call: TRBJ2-7
clone_size: many
cdr3_aa: CASSFPGRYEQYF
cdr3_nt: TGTGCCAGCAGTTTCCCGGGACGTTACGAGCAGTACTTC

d_call: .
v_call: TRBV15
j_call: TRBJ2-3
clone_size: few
cdr3_aa: CATGPGGSTDTQYF
cdr3_nt: TGTGCCACCGGCCCGGGGGGCAGCACAGATACGCAGTATTTT

d_call: TRBD2
v_call: TRBV20-1
j_call: TRBJ2-2
clone_size: .
cdr3_aa: CCAARAPRGTGELFF
cdr3_nt: TGCTGTGCTGCCCGAGCTCCGCGGGGGACCGGGGAGCTGTTTTTT

d_call: TRBD1
v_call: TRBV10-3
j_call: TRBJ2-7
clone_size: .
cdr3_aa: CAIRKWGQGTTYEQYF
cdr3_nt: TGTGCCATCAGGAAGTGGGGACAGGGGACAACCTACGAGCAGTACTTC

d_call: .
v_call: TRBV20-1
j_call: TRBJ2-5
clone_size: few
cdr3_aa: CSAYYGNQETQYF
cdr3_nt: TGCAGTGCTTACTACGGAAATCAAGAGACCCAGTACTTC

d_call: TRBD2
v_call: TRBV5-6
j_call: TRBJ2-1
clone_size: .
cdr3_aa: CASSLWTTGGNNEQFF
cdr3_nt: TGTGCCAGCAGCTTGTGGACAACGGGGGGTAACAATGAGCAGTTCTTC

d_call: TRBD1
v_call: TRBV7-2
j_call: TRBJ2-7
clone_size: .
cdr3_aa: CASSKRQGALSYEQYF
cdr3_nt: TGTGCCAGCAGCAAAAGACAGGGGGCGCTATCCTACGAGCAGTACTTC

d_call: .
v_call: TRBV6-4
j_call: TRBJ1-2
clone_size: few
cdr3_aa: CASSEPLGQRYGYTF
cdr3_nt: TGTGCCAGCAGCGAGCCCCTCGGTCAGCGCTATGGCTACACCTTC

d_call: .
v_call: TRBV29-1
j_call: TRBJ2-5
clone_size: .
cdr3_aa: CSLTDGQRETQYF
cdr3_nt: TGCAGCTTAACGGACGGGCAAAGGGAGACCCAGTACTTC

d_call: .
v_call: TRBV20-1
j_call: TRBJ1-1
clone_size: .
cdr3_aa: CSARVAGREYTEAFF
cdr3_nt: TGCAGTGCTAGAGTAGCGGGGCGCGAGTACACTGAAGCTTTCTTT

d_call: TRBD2
v_call: TRBV20-1
j_call: TRBJ2-4
clone_size: .
cdr3_aa: CSAAERGAVGKNIQYF
cdr3_nt: TGCAGTGCAGCCGAGCGGGGGGCAGTAGGCAAAAACATTCAGTACTTC

d_call: .
v_call: TRBV10-3
j_call: TRBJ2-7
clone_size: few
cdr3_aa: CAISGGTRGYVGYEQYF
cdr3_nt: TGTGCCATCAGTGGCGGAACCAGGGGCTACGTGGGATACGAGCAGTACTTC

d_call: .
v_call: TRBV20-1
j_call: TRBJ1-6
clone_size: .
cdr3_aa: CSARDGGEYNSPLHF
cdr3_nt: TGCAGTGCTAGAGACGGAGGGGAGTATAATTCACCCCTCCACTTT

d_call: TRBD1
v_call: TRBV2
j_call: TRBJ2-2
clone_size: many
cdr3_aa: CASRGTGRNTGELFF
cdr3_nt: TGTGCCAGCAGAGGGACAGGGAGGAACACCGGGGAGCTGTTTTTT

d_call: .
v_call: TRBV12-5
j_call: TRBJ2-5
clone_size: .
cdr3_aa: CASGLESQETQYF
cdr3_nt: TGTGCTAGTGGTTTGGAGAGTCAGGAGACCCAGTACTTC

d_call: .
v_call: TRBV18
j_call: TRBJ2-7
clone_size: .
cdr3_aa: CASSPEGEQYF
cdr3_nt: TGTGCCAGCTCACCGGAAGGGGAGCAGTACTTC

d_call: TRBD1
v_call: TRBV29-1
j_call: TRBJ1-5
clone_size: .
cdr3_aa: CSVGTGFSPQHF
cdr3_nt: TGCAGCGTAGGGACAGGGTTTAGTCCCCAGCATTTT

d_call: TRBD1
v_call: TRBV6-1
j_call: TRBJ2-7
clone_size: few
cdr3_aa: CASSLDRLPGEQYF
cdr3_nt: TGTGCCAGCAGTCTGGACAGGTTACCGGGCGAGCAGTACTTC

d_call: .
v_call: TRBV20-1
j_call: TRBJ2-2
clone_size: few
cdr3_aa: CSALRGTTNTGELFF
cdr3_nt: TGCAGTGCTTTGCGGGGGACAACGAACACCGGGGAGCTGTTTTTT

d_call: .
v_call: TRBV6-5
j_call: TRBJ2-7
clone_size: many
cdr3_aa: CASSYTSSGSYEQYF
cdr3_nt: TGTGCCAGCAGTTACACCAGTTCCGGTTCCTACGAGCAGTACTTC